The 8 T cell receptor beta chains below were found in one sample sequenced in a study of blood T cell repertoires in COVID-19. Sequencing used immunoSEQ multiplex PCR; TCRdb keeps in-frame clones, though not all of them. The table has around 100,000 clones, about 80% seen once; the top ten hold roughly 31%. The source material was peripheral blood. The receptors originated from a man between 65 and 85 years old with active or convalescent COVID-19.

The chain couples TRBV5-1 to TRBJ1-1, with 11 bases lining up with TRBD1. The germline V gene encodes CDR1 SGHRS and CDR2 YFSETQ. This CDR3 contains 15 residues. J was trimmed by 3 bases and V by 4 bases; bases with no gene match: 5. The CDR3, as DNA: TGCGCCAGCAGCCCGCGGACAGGGGGCTACACTGAAGCTTTCTTT. Protein: CASSPRTGGYTEAFF.

The genes are TRBV6-6 and TRBJ1-6; perhaps TRBD1 as D (5 bases). V gave up 0 bases and J gave up 7 bases, with 7 bases separating them. Germline V CDR1 and CDR2: MNHNY, SVGAGI (reference sequence). This CDR3 region has 14 residues. Here the CDR3 DNA reads TGTGCCAGCAGTTACTCCGACAGAAATTCACCCCTCCACTTT. Translation gives CASSYSDRNSPLHF.

The chain couples TRBV7-3 to TRBJ2-1; a possible D gene is TRBD1 (6 bases). V lost 0 bases to trimming and J lost 0 bases, with 9 bases between them. This CDR3 region has 16 residues. Germline values: CDR1 SGHTA, CDR2 FQGTGA. The CDR3 DNA reads TGTGCCAGCAGCTTAACTGGGGGCGACTCCTACAATGAGCAGTTCTTC. As protein: CASSLTGGDSYNEQFF.

V and J are TRBV15 and TRBJ1-1, with TRBD1 as a possible D gene (5 bases). Germline assignment: CDR1 LNHNV and CDR2 YYDKDF (reference sequence). Trimming cost V 0 bases and J 6 bases, with 8 bases left between them. This CDR3 has 13 amino acids. The CDR3 spells CATSRDPGAEAFF. Written as DNA, the CDR3 is TGTGCCACCAGCAGAGATCCGGGGGCTGAAGCTTTCTTT.

The rearrangement joins TRBV7-2 to TRBJ1-2; D is undetermined. Germline CDR1 and CDR2: SGHTA and FQGNSA. The V and J ends lost 5 bases and 8 bases respectively, with 18 bases between them. The length of the CDR3 is 14 residues. The CDR3 is CASSPEDAMSGYTF. The CDR3 DNA reads as TGTGCCAGCAGCCCGGAGGACGCAATGAGCGGCTACACCTTC.

The chain combines TRBV15 with TRBJ1-3, with no clear D. Trimming cost V 3 bases and J 3 bases, with 12 bases left between them. Germline V gene data show CDR1 as LNHNV and CDR2 as YYDKDF (reference sequence). CDR3 length: 15 residues. CDR3 sequence: CATSSDTIRGNTIYF. The CDR3 DNA reads TGTGCCACCAGCAGTGATACTATACGTGGAAACACCATATATTTT.

The genes are TRBV5-1 and TRBJ1-1; possibly TRBD1 for D (6 bases). Germline V gene lookup returns CDR1 SGHRS and CDR2 YFSETQ. V lost 4 bases and J lost 1, with 14 bases in between. The CDR3 loop spans 15 amino acids. CDR3 sequence (DNA): TGCGCCAGCAGCACGGGAGGACAGTCGAACACTGAAGCTTTCTTT. Encoded protein: CASSTGGQSNTEAFF. The complete variable domain, with remaining parts taken from reference TRBV5-1 and TRBJ1-1, reads KAGVTQTPRYLIKTRGQQVTLSCSPISGHRSVSWYQQTPGQGLQFLFEYFSETQRNKGNFPGRFSGRQFSNSRSEMNVSTLELGDSALYLCASSTGGQSNTEAFFGQGTRLTVV.

This clone turned up a few times. The chain has TRBV2 and TRBJ2-2; TRBD1 matches at 9 bases. Germline CDR1 SNHLY, CDR2 FYNNEI. The CDR3 loop spans 15 amino acids. V trimming: 6 bases; J trimming: 1 base; junction bases outside the gene matches: 3. The CDR3 DNA reads TGTGCCAGCAGGGGACAGGGTTGGAACACCGGGGAGCTGTTTTTT. Protein product: CASRGQGWNTGELFF.